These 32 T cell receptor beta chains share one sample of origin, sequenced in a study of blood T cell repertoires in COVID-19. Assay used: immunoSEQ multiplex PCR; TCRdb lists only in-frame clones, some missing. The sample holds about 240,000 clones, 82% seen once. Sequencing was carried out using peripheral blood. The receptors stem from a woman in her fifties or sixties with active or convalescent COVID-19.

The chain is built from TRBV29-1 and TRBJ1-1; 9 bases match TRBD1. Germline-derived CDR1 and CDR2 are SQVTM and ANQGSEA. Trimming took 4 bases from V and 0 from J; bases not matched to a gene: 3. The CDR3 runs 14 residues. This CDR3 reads CSVVGTGMNTEAFF. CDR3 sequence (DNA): TGCAGCGTTGTCGGGACAGGGATGAACACTGAAGCTTTCTTT.

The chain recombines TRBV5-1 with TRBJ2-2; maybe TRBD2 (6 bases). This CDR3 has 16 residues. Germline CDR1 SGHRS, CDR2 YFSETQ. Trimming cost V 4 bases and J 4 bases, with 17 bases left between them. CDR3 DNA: TGCGCCAGCAGCACCGGACTAAGTGTTTCCACCGGGGAGCTGTTTTTT. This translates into CASSTGLSVSTGELFF. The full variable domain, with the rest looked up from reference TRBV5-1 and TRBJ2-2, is KAGVTQTPRYLIKTRGQQVTLSCSPISGHRSVSWYQQTPGQGLQFLFEYFSETQRNKGNFPGRFSGRQFSNSRSEMNVSTLELGDSALYLCASSTGLSVSTGELFFGEGSRLTVL.

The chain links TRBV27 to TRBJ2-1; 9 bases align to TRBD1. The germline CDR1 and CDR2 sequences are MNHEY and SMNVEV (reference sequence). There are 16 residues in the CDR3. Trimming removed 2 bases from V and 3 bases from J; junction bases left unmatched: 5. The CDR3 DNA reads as TGTGCCAGCAGTTTAACCGGGACAGGGATCTACAATGAGCAGTTCTTC. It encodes CASSLTGTGIYNEQFF.

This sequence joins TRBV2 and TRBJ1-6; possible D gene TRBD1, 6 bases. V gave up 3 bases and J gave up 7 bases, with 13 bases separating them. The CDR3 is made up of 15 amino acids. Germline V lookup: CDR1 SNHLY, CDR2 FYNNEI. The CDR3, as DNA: TGTGCCAGCAGTGACGCCGGACAGAACAATTCACCCCTCCACTTT. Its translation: CASSDAGQNNSPLHF. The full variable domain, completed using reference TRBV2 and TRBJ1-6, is EPEVTQTPSHQVTQMGQEVILRCVPISNHLYFYWYRQILGQKVEFLVSFYNNEISEKSEIFDDQFSVERPDGSNFTLKIRSTKLEDSAMYFCASSDAGQNNSPLHFGNGTRLTVT.

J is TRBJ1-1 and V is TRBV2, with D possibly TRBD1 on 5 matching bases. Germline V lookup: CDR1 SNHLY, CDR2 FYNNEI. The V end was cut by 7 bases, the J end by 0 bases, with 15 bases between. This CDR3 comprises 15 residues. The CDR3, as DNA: TGTGCCAGCACTCGGGAGGGGAATATGAACACTGAAGCTTTCTTT. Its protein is CASTREGNMNTEAFF.

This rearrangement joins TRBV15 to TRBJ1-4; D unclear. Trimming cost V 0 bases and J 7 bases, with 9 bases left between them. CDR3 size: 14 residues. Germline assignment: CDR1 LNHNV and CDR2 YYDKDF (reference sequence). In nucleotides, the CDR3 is TGTGCCACCAGCAGAGATAACAGTTTTGAAAAACTGTTTTTT. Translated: CATSRDNSFEKLFF.

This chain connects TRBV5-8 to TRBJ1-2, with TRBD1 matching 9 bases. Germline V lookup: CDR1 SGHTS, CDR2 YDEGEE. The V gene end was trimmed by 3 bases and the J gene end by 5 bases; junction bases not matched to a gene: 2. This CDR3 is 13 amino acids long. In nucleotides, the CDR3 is TGTGCCAGCAGCTGGGACAGGGAGTATGGCTACACCTTC. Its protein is CASSWDREYGYTF.

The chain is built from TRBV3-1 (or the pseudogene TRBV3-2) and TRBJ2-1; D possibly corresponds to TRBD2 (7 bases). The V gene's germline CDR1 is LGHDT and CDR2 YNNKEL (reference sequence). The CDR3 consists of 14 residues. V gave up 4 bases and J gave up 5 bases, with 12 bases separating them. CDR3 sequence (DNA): TGTGCCAGCAGCCTGGCGGGGGCGAACAATGAGCAGTTCTTC. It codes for CASSLAGANNEQFF.

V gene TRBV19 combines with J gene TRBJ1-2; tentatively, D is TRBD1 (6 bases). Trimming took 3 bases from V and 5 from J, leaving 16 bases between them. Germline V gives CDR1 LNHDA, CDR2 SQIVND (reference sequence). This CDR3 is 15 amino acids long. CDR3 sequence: CASSISAGDGYGYTF. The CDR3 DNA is TGTGCCAGTAGTATTTCGGCAGGGGATGGGTATGGCTACACCTTC.

The CDR3 nucleotides are TGTGCCAGCAGCTGGAGCTCCTACGAGCAGTACTTC. It yields the protein CASSWSSYEQYF. V is TRBV5-5 and J is TRBJ2-7; D remains unclear. The germline V gene has CDR1 SGHKS and CDR2 YYEKEE (reference sequence). This CDR3 contains 12 residues. Between the trimmed V and J ends, which lost 3 bases and 0 bases, there was a span of 4 bases.

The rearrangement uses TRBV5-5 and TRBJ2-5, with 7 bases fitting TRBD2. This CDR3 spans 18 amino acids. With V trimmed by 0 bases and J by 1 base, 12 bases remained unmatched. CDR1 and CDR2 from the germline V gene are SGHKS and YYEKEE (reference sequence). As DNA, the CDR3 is TGTGCCAGCAGCTTGGCCCGGGTGGGGGGGAGAGGCCAAGAGACCCAGTACTTC. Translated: CASSLARVGGRGQETQYF.

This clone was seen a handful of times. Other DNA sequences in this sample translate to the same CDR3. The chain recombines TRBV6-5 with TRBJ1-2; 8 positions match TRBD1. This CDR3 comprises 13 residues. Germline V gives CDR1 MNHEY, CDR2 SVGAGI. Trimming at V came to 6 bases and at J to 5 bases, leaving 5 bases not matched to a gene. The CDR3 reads CASSPTGDYGYTF. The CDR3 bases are TGTGCCAGCAGCCCGACAGGGGATTATGGCTACACCTTC.

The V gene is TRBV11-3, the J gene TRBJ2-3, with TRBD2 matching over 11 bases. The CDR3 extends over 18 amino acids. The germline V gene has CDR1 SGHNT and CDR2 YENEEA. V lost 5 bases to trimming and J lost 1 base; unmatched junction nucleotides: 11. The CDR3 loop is CASSLSGGAGTRTDTQYF. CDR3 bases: TGTGCCAGCAGCCTTAGCGGGGGGGCAGGTACCCGCACAGATACGCAGTATTTT.

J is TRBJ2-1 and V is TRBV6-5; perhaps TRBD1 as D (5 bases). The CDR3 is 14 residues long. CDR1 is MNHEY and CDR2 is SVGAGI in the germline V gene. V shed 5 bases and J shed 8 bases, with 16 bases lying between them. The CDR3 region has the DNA TGTGCCAGCAGTACAGGTAGGGCGGTCCATGAGCAGTTCTTC. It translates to CASSTGRAVHEQFF.

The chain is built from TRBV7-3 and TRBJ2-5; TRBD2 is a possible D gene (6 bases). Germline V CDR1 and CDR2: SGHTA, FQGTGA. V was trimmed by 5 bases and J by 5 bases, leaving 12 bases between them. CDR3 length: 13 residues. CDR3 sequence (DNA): TGTGCCAGCAGCCTGGGACTCGGGGAGACCCAGTACTTC. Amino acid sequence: CASSLGLGETQYF.

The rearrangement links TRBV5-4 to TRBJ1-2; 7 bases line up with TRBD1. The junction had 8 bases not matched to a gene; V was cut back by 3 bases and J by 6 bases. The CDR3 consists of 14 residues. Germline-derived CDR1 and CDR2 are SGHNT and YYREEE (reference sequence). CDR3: CASSSVDRDNGYTF. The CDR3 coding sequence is TGTGCCAGCAGCTCGGTTGACAGGGACAATGGCTACACCTTC.

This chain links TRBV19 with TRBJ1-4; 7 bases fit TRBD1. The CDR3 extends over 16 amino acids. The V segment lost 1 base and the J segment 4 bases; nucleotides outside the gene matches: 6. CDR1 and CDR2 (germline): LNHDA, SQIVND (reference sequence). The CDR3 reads CASSIVWTGDNEKLFF. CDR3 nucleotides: TGTGCCAGTAGTATAGTTTGGACAGGAGATAATGAAAAACTGTTTTTT.

Here the CDR3 DNA reads TGTGCCAGCAGTCGACAGGGGGCTGGGGACACTGAAGCTTTCTTT. This gives the protein CASSRQGAGDTEAFF. The chain is built from TRBV6-6 and TRBJ1-1, with 10 bases fitting TRBD1. With V trimmed by 5 bases and J by 3 bases, 6 bases remained unmatched. Germline V gene sequence: CDR1 MNHNY, CDR2 SVGAGI (reference sequence). The CDR3 consists of 15 residues.

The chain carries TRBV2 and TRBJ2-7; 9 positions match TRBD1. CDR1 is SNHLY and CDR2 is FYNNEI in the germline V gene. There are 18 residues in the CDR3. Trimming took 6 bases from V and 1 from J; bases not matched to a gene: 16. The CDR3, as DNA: TGTGCCAGCAGCCCCGCCTTGGGACAGGGTCAGCTTTCCTACGAGCAGTACTTC. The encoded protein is CASSPALGQGQLSYEQYF.

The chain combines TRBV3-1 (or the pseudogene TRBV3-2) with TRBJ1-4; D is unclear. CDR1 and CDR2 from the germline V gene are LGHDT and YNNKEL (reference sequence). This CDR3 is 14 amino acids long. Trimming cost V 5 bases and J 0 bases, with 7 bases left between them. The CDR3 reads CASSSRATNEKLFF. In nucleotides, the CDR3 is TGTGCCAGCAGCTCCCGAGCAACTAATGAAAAACTGTTTTTT.

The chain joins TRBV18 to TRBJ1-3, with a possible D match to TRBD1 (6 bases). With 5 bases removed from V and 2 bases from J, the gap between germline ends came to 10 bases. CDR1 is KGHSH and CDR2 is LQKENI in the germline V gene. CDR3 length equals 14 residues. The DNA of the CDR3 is TGTGCCAGCTCATGGTCAGGGGCTGGAAACACCATATATTTT. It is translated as CASSWSGAGNTIYF.

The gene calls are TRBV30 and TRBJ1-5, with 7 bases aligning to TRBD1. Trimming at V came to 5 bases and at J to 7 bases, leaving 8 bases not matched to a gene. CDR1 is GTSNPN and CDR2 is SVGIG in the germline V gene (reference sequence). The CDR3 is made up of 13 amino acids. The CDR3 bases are TGTGCCTGGGATAGGGGGCACGAACAGCCCCAGCATTTT. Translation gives CAWDRGHEQPQHF. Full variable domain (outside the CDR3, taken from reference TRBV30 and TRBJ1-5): SQTIHQWPATLVQPVGSPLSLECTVEGTSNPNLYWYRQAAGRGLQLLFYSVGIGQISSEVPQNLSASRPQDRQFILSSKKLLLSDSGFYLCAWDRGHEQPQHFGDGTRLSIL.

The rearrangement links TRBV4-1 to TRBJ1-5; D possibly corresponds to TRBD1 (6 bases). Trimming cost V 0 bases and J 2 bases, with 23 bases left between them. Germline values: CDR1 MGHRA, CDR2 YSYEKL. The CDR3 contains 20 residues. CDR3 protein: CASSQDRTPRGQRGNQPQHF. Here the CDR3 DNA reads TGCGCCAGCAGCCAAGATCGCACACCCAGGGGCCAACGGGGCAATCAGCCCCAGCATTTT.

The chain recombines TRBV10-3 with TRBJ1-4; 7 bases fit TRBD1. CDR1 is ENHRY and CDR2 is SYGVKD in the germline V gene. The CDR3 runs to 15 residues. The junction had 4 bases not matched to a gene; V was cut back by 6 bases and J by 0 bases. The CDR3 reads CAISDRDATNEKLFF. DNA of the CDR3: TGTGCCATCAGCGACAGGGACGCAACTAATGAAAAACTGTTTTTT.

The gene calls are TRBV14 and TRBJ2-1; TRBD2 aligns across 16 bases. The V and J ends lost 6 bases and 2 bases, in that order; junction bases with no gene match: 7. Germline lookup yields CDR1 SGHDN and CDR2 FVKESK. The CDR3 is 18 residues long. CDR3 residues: CASRRGTSGGAPYNEQFF. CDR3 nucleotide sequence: TGTGCCAGCAGAAGGGGGACTAGCGGGGGGGCCCCCTACAATGAGCAGTTCTTC.

CDR3: CASSQIAGGLGEQYF. Written as DNA, the CDR3 is TGTGCCAGCAGCCAAATAGCGGGGGGGCTGGGAGAGCAGTACTTC. The genes are TRBV6-5 and TRBJ2-7; 11 bases agree with TRBD2. The V segment lost 6 bases and the J segment 7 bases; nucleotides outside the gene matches: 11. Germline V gene data show CDR1 as MNHEY and CDR2 as SVGAGI. The CDR3 is 15 residues long.

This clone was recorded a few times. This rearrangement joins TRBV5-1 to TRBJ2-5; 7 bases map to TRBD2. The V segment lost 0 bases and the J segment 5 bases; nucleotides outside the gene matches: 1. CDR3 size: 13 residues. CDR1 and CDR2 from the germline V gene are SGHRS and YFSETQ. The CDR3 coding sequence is TGCGCCAGCAGCTTGGAGGGAGGGGAGACCCAGTACTTC. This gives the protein CASSLEGGETQYF.

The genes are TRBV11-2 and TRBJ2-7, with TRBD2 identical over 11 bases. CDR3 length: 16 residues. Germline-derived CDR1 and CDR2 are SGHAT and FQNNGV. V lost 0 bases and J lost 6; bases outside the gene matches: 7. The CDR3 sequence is CASSLDLSGGAGEQYF. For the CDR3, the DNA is TGTGCCAGCAGCTTAGACCTTAGCGGGGGGGCGGGCGAGCAGTACTTC.

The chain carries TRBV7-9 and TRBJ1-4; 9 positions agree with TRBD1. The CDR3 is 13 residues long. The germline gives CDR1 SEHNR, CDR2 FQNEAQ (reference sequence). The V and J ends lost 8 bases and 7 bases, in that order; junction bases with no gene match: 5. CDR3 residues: CASHRTGVEKLFF. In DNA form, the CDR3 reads TGTGCCAGCCACCGGACAGGGGTTGAAAAACTGTTTTTT.

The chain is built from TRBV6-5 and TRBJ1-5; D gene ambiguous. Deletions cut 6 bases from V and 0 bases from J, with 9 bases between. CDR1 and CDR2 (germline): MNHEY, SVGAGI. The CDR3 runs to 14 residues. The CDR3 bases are TGTGCCAGCAGCTCCACCTATAGCAATCAGCCCCAGCATTTT. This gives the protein CASSSTYSNQPQHF.

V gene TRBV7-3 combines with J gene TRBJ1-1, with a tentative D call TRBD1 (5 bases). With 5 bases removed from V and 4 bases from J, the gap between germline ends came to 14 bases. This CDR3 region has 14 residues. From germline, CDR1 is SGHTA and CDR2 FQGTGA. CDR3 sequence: CASSPGGVSTEAFF. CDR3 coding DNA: TGTGCCAGCAGCCCCGGGGGGGTGAGCACTGAAGCTTTCTTT. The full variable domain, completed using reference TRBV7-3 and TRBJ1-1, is GAGVSQTPSNKVTEKGKYVELRCDPISGHTALYWYRQSLGQGPEFLIYFQGTGAADDSGLPNDRFFAVRPEGSVSTLKIQRTERGDSAVYLCASSPGGVSTEAFFGQGTRLTVV.

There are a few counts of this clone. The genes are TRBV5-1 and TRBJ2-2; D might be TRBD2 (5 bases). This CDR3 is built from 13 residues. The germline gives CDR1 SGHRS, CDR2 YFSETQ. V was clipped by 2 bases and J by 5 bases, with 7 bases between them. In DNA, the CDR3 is TGCGCCAGCAGCTTCGAGCGGACCGGGGAGCTGTTTTTT. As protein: CASSFERTGELFF.